The 15 T cell receptor beta chains below come from one sample, sequenced in a study of blood T cell repertoires in COVID-19. The method was immunoSEQ multiplex PCR; TCRdb's version includes in-frame clones alone and lacks a portion of them. Of about 150,000 clones listed, roughly 84% are singletons. Specimen: peripheral blood. All receptors derive from a man younger than 40 with COVID-19, enrolled during active disease.

This clone was observed a handful of times. The chain joins TRBV7-3 to TRBJ1-1, with D hard to call. This CDR3 spans 15 amino acids. The V gene lost 3 bases and the J gene lost 1 base, with 12 bases spanning the gap. Germline V gene lookup returns CDR1 SGHTA and CDR2 FQGTGA. CDR3 amino acids: CASSLTPRENTEAFF. For the CDR3, the DNA is TGTGCCAGCAGCTTGACCCCCCGGGAGAACACTGAAGCTTTCTTT.

The V call is TRBV5-1, the J call TRBJ1-1; D is unclear. The CDR3 consists of 15 residues. The germline gives CDR1 SGHRS, CDR2 YFSETQ. V gave up 0 bases and J gave up 1 base, with 10 bases separating them. The CDR3 reads CASSLGGVPNTEAFF. Here the CDR3 DNA reads TGCGCCAGCAGCTTGGGGGGAGTCCCGAACACTGAAGCTTTCTTT.

The rearrangement links TRBV6-5 to TRBJ1-5, with 8 bases fitting TRBD1. Germline values: CDR1 MNHEY, CDR2 SVGAGI. This CDR3 is built from 15 residues. V dropped 6 bases and J dropped 6; count of bases not matched to a gene: 10. The CDR3 spells CASSRTGLNGQPQHF. In nucleotides, the CDR3 is TGTGCCAGCAGCAGGACAGGGCTTAACGGTCAGCCCCAGCATTTT.

The V gene is TRBV7-9, the J gene TRBJ2-3; 7 bases line up with TRBD1. Unmatched junction bases numbered 11, after V lost 3 bases and J lost 5 bases. CDR3 length equals 16 residues. CDR1 is SEHNR, CDR2 FQNEAQ, per germline (reference sequence). The CDR3 reads CASSFVLGGAGDTQYF. The CDR3 nucleotides are TGTGCCAGCAGCTTTGTCTTAGGGGGCGCCGGAGATACGCAGTATTTT.

Here the CDR3 reads CASSGRVSTDTQYF. Written as DNA, the CDR3 is TGTGCCAGCAGCGGCAGGGTTTCCACAGATACGCAGTATTTT. The chain links TRBV5-6 to TRBJ2-3, with D perhaps TRBD1 (5 bases). The CDR3 loop spans 14 amino acids. The V end lost 4 bases, the J end lost 2 bases, and 11 bases lay between the germline ends. Germline V lookup: CDR1 SGHDT, CDR2 YYEEEE.

The gene calls are TRBV11-2 and TRBJ1-3; weak D call: TRBD1 (5 bases). The CDR3 contains 16 residues. Germline CDR1 and CDR2: SGHAT and FQNNGV. V was pared by 4 bases and J by 1 base, with 14 bases between. The CDR3 is CASSYQGGSSGNTIYF. The DNA of the CDR3 is TGTGCCAGCAGCTATCAGGGAGGGAGTTCTGGAAACACCATATATTTT.

CDR3 nucleotides: TGTGCCAGCAGCGTAGTCCCGGGACAGGGGGCCAACGAGCAGTACTTC. Translated, it gives CASSVVPGQGANEQYF. The chain carries TRBV9 and TRBJ2-7; TRBD1 aligns across 12 bases. The CDR3 is 16 amino acids. CDR1 and CDR2 from the germline V gene are SGDLS and YYNGEE. V trimming: 0 bases; J trimming: 5 bases; junction bases outside the gene matches: 6.

The chain employs TRBV2 and TRBJ2-3; 10 bases align to TRBD2. Trimming removed 0 bases from V and 5 bases from J; junction bases left unmatched: 5. CDR3 length equals 16 residues. Per the germline V gene, CDR1 is SNHLY and CDR2 is FYNNEI. This CDR3 is CASSEAEIAGGDTQYF. In nucleotides, the CDR3 is TGTGCCAGCAGTGAAGCGGAGATAGCGGGAGGAGATACGCAGTATTTT. The full variable domain, completed using reference TRBV2 and TRBJ2-3, is EPEVTQTPSHQVTQMGQEVILRCVPISNHLYFYWYRQILGQKVEFLVSFYNNEISEKSEIFDDQFSVERPDGSNFTLKIRSTKLEDSAMYFCASSEAEIAGGDTQYFGPGTRLTVL.

The chain uses TRBV7-2 and TRBJ2-5; D not certain. This CDR3 is built from 14 residues. Germline V CDR1 and CDR2: SGHTA, FQGNSA. V lost 2 bases to trimming and J lost 1 base, with 8 bases between them. CDR3 sequence reads: CASSLFGTQETQYF. The CDR3 DNA follows: TGTGCCAGCAGCTTATTCGGTACCCAAGAGACCCAGTACTTC.

The chain joins TRBV16 to TRBJ2-7; perhaps TRBD1 as D (5 bases). Germline V gives CDR1 KGHSY, CDR2 FQNENV. V was shortened by 1 base and J by 6 bases, with 13 bases between the two germline ends. The CDR3 has 14 amino acids. As DNA, the CDR3 is TGTGCCAGCAGCCAATACAGGACACGCTCCGAGCAGTACTTC. This sequence encodes CASSQYRTRSEQYF.

The genes are TRBV6-5 and TRBJ2-7; D is unclear. This CDR3 is 13 amino acids long. Germline-derived CDR1 and CDR2 are MNHEY and SVGAGI. V was pared by 2 bases and J by 2 bases, with 7 bases between. CDR3 sequence reads: CASSYGRTYEQYF. CDR3 DNA: TGTGCCAGCAGTTACGGCAGGACCTACGAGCAGTACTTC.

The V call is TRBV28, the J call TRBJ2-7; 8 bases map to TRBD1. The CDR3 loop spans 14 amino acids. CDR1 and CDR2 from the germline V gene are MDHEN and SYDVKM. The ends lost 6 bases at V and 3 bases at J; junction bases unmatched: 7. Here the CDR3 reads CASSDRGVLYEQYF. The CDR3 region has the DNA TGTGCCAGCAGCGACAGGGGTGTTCTCTACGAGCAGTACTTC. The variable domain in full, completed from reference TRBV28 and TRBJ2-7, reads DVKVTQSSRYLVKRTGEKVFLECVQDMDHENMFWYRQDPGLGLRLIYFSYDVKMKEKGDIPEGYSVSREKKERFSLILESASTNQTSMYLCASSDRGVLYEQYFGPGTRLTVT.

The V and J genes are TRBV11-2 and TRBJ1-1; D remains unclear. The CDR3 length is 11 residues. V dropped 3 bases and J dropped 4 bases, with 3 bases sitting between them. Germline values: CDR1 SGHAT, CDR2 FQNNGV. The CDR3 DNA reads TGTGCCAGCAGCTTTAGCACTGAAGCTTTCTTT. Protein: CASSFSTEAFF.

The rearrangement links TRBV2 to TRBJ2-7, with D maybe TRBD1 (5 bases). The CDR3 is made up of 13 amino acids. Trimming shortened V by 8 bases and J by 6 bases, and 17 bases separated the two germline ends. Germline values: CDR1 SNHLY, CDR2 FYNNEI. The CDR3 region has the DNA TGTGCCAGCTCAGGCCTAGGGGTCGGCGAGCAGTACTTC. The encoded protein is CASSGLGVGEQYF. Drawing the rest from reference TRBV2 and TRBJ2-7, the complete variable domain is EPEVTQTPSHQVTQMGQEVILRCVPISNHLYFYWYRQILGQKVEFLVSFYNNEISEKSEIFDDQFSVERPDGSNFTLKIRSTKLEDSAMYFCASSGLGVGEQYFGPGTRLTVT.

This clone turned up a few times. The CDR3 loop reads CASKDTSGSRNEQYF. DNA for the CDR3: TGTGCCAGCAAGGATACTAGCGGGAGCAGGAACGAGCAGTACTTC. The V call is TRBV28, the J call TRBJ2-7, with 11 nucleotides matching TRBD2. J was trimmed by 5 bases and V by 7 bases; bases with no gene match: 10. The CDR3 extends over 15 amino acids. Germline loops: CDR1 MDHEN, CDR2 SYDVKM.